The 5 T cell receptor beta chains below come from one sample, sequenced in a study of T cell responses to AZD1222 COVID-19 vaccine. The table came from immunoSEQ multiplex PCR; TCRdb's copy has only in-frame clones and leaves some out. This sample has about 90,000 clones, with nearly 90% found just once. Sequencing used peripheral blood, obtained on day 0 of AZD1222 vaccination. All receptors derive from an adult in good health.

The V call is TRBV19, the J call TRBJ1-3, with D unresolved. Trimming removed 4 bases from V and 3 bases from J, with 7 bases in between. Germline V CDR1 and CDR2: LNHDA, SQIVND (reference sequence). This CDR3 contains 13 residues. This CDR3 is CASSRGSGNTIYF. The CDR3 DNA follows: TGTGCCAGTAGTAGAGGTAGTGGAAACACCATATATTTT.

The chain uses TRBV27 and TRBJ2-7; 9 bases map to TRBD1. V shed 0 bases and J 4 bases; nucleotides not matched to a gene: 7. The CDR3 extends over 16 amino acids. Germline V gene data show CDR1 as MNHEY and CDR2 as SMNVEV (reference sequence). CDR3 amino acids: CASSLSSGTGMYEQYF. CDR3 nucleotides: TGTGCCAGCAGTTTATCATCCGGGACAGGGATGTACGAGCAGTACTTC.

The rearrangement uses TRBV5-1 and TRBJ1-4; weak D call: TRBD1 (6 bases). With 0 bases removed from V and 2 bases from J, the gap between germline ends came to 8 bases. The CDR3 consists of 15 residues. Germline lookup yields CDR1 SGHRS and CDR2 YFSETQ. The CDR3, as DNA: TGCGCCAGCAGCTTGGGAGACAGGACTAATGAAAAACTGTTTTTT. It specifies CASSLGDRTNEKLFF.

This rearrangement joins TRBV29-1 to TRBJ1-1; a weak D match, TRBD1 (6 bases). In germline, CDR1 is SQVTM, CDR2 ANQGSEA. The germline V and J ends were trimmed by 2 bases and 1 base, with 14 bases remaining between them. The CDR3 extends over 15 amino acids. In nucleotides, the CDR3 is TGCAGCGTTGAACAGATACCGACAGGGAACACTGAAGCTTTCTTT. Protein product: CSVEQIPTGNTEAFF.

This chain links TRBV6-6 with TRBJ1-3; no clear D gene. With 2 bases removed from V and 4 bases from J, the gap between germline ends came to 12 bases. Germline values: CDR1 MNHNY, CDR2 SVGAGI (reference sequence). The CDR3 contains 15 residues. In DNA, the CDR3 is TGTGCCAGCAGTTACGCGGGTGGTATCGGAAACACCATATATTTT. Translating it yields CASSYAGGIGNTIYF.